This is a list of T cell receptor beta chains from one sample in a study of patients and donors after allogeneic stem cell transplantation. Each CDR3 protein gets one entry after TCRdb re-called the RT-PCR reads with MiXCR. The table shows about 160,000 distinct CDR3 sequences, with about 30% occurring only once. Material: blood, either unsorted or a sorted T cell fraction (not recorded which). All receptors derive from a human donor who was either an allogeneic HSCT recipient or a stem cell or donor lymphocyte infusion donor (not recorded which). It is not recorded whose cells these are; they may come from a transplant donor. CDR3s include the opening cysteine and the closing phenylalanine or tryptophan. The order of the fields is clone size, J gene, D gene, V gene, CDR3 DNA, CDR3 protein. A D gene is named only where the DNA matches it firmly. Size values are once, few and many counts, or a class for expanded clones, and some rows have none.

- | TRBJ1-5 | TRBD1 | TRBV20-1 | TGCAGTGCAACGACAGGGTCCCATCAGCCCCAGCATTTT | CSATTGSHQPQHF
few | TRBJ1-5 | TRBD1 | TRBV12-3/TRBV12-4 | TGTGCCAGCCGGGACAGGGAAGAAAATCAGCCCCAGCATTTT | CASRDREENQPQHF
many | TRBJ1-2 | TRBD1 | TRBV6-5 | TGTGCCAGCAGCTGGACAGGGGGCGATTTAAACTATGGCTACACCTTC | CASSWTGGDLNYGYTF
once | TRBJ2-7 | TRBD1 | TRBV6-5 | TGTGCCAGCAGGGCGACAGGGTTGAGCTCCTACGAGCAGTACTTC | CASRATGLSSYEQYF
few | TRBJ2-2 | TRBD2 | TRBV15 | TGTGCCACCAGCAGAGAAGCGGGAGCGGCCGGGGAGCTGTTTTTT | CATSREAGAAGELFF
few | TRBJ2-1 | - | TRBV3-1 | TGTGCCAGCAGCCAAGCGGGAGTCGGCAATGAGCAGTTCTTC | CASSQAGVGNEQFF
- | TRBJ2-7 | TRBD1 | TRBV7-9 | TGTGCCTGGATAGGGACAGGGGACTACGAGCAGTACTTC | CAWIGTGDYEQYF
many | TRBJ1-2 | - | TRBV28 | TGTGCCGCCCAATGGGGGAACTATGGCTACACCTTC | CAAQWGNYGYTF
many | TRBJ1-2 | - | TRBV9 | TGTGCCAGCAGCGTAGGGGCACCTAGCTATGGCTACACCTTC | CASSVGAPSYGYTF
few | TRBJ1-1 | TRBD1 | TRBV24-1 | TGTGCCACCAACAGGGGACAGCCGAACACTGAAGCTTTCTTT | CATNRGQPNTEAFF
few | TRBJ1-1 | - | TRBV7-9 | TGTGCCAGCAGCAGTTCAAGGGTAGATCGAGTAATCGGCACTGAAGCTTTCTTT | CASSSSRVDRVIGTEAFF
- | TRBJ2-7 | TRBD2 | TRBV15 | TGTGCCACCAGCAGAGGGACTAGCGTTGCCTACGAGCAGTACTTC | CATSRGTSVAYEQYF
few | TRBJ1-2 | - | TRBV29-1 | TGCAGCGTTGGGGTCCCTCGGCAGGAGAACTATGGCTACACCTTC | CSVGVPRQENYGYTF
few | TRBJ1-1 | - | TRBV3-1 | TGTGCCAGCAGCCAAAGGGTAATGGAGACCGGGTCAGGCGACACTGAAGCTTTCTTT | CASSQRVMETGSGDTEAFF
- | TRBJ2-5 | - | TRBV6-2/TRBV6-3 | TGTGCCAGCAATGCAGCTGAGACCCAGTACTTC | CASNAAETQYF
- | TRBJ2-7 | TRBD2 | TRBV12-5 | TGTGCTAGCCGCGGACTAGCGGGCTTCTCCTACGAGCAGTACTTC | CASRGLAGFSYEQYF
few | TRBJ2-3 | - | TRBV6-2/TRBV6-3 | TGTGCCAGCAGTTATGGACGCCCAGATACGCAGTATTTT | CASSYGRPDTQYF
- | TRBJ2-7 | - | TRBV20-1 | TGCAGTGCTAGAGATAGTGTAGGTTTCTACGAGCAGTACTTC | CSARDSVGFYEQYF
- | TRBJ2-2 | - | TRBV7-2 | TGTGCCAGCAGCTTTAGTATTGGATACATGAACACCGGGGAGCTGTTTTTT | CASSFSIGYMNTGELFF
few | TRBJ1-1 | - | TRBV6-2/TRBV6-3 | TGTGCCAGCAGTTACGTGGCGGCACTAGCTTTCTTT | CASSYVAALAFF
many | TRBJ1-1 | TRBD1 | TRBV29-1 | TGCAGCGTTGTAGGGACAGGTCCTAACGGCGCTTTCTTT | CSVVGTGPNGAFF
- | TRBJ1-5 | - | TRBV20-1 | TGCAGTGCTAGATGGGGGGGTAATCAGCCCCAGCATTTT | CSARWGGNQPQHF
- | TRBJ2-7 | TRBD2 | TRBV20-1 | TGCAGTGCTAGCGGACTAGCGGCCTCCTACGAGCAGTACTTC | CSASGLAASYEQYF
- | TRBJ2-7 | - | TRBV12-3/TRBV12-4 | TGTGCCAGCAGGCGAGGGGACGAGCAGTACTTC | CASRRGDEQYF
- | TRBJ2-7 | - | TRBV4-3 | TGCGCCAGCAGCCAAGATCGGGCTAGCAGTGTTCACGAGCAGTACTTC | CASSQDRASSVHEQYF
many | TRBJ1-1 | - | TRBV12-3/TRBV12-4 | TGTGCCAGCAGTAGGGAGAACACTGAAGCTTTCTTT | CASSRENTEAFF